The clone carrying this T cell receptor (beta chain) was detected ten times or more. Exclusion followed for patients with uncontrolled infection, other autoimmune disease, pregnancy or lactation. The CDR3 totals 11 residues. The V and J ends lost 5 bases and 7 bases, in that order; junction bases with no gene match: 1. This sample was included in a study of T cells in Graves' hyperthyroidism and ophthalmopathy. Researchers took RNA transcripts and amplified the TCR beta CDR3 regions from them. When the TCR CDR3 underwent first-round RT-PCR, the HTBI primer set was used. TCRdb itself ran the multiplex PCR reads through MiXCR, one entry per CDR3 protein. The data contain more than 300,000 distinct CDR3 sequences, around 18% of them seen just once; the ten biggest clones take up around 40%.

Sequencing was done on a sample of blood. This TCR was recovered from a man younger than 30 with Graves' ophthalmopathy. The chain joins TRBV12-3 or TRBV12-4 to TRBJ2-7, with 8 bases identical to TRBD2. The chain's CDR3 is CASSRGGEQYF. The CDR3, as DNA: TGTGCCAGCAGTCGGGGGGGGGAGCAGTACTTC.